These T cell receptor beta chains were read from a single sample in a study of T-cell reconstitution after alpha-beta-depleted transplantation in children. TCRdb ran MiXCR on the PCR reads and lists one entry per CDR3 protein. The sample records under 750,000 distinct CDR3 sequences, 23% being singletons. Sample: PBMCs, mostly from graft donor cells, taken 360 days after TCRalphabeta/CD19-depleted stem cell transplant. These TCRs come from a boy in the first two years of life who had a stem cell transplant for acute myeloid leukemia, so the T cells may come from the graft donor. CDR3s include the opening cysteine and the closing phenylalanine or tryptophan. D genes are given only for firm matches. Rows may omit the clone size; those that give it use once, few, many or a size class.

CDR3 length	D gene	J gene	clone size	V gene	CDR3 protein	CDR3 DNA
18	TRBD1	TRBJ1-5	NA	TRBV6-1	CASSGDRGGGYSNQPQHF	TGTGCCAGCAGTGGCGACAGGGGCGGAGGATATAGCAATCAGCCCCAGCATTTT
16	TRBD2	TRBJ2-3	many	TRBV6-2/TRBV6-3	CASSSSGLADTDTQYF	TGTGCCAGCAGTTCGTCGGGACTAGCGGACACAGATACGCAGTATTTT
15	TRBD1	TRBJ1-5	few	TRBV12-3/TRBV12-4	CASSSRGQDNQPQHF	TGTGCCAGCAGTTCCAGGGGACAGGATAATCAGCCCCAGCATTTT
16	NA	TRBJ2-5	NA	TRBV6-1	CASSRLTLNLKETQYF	TGTGCCAGCAGTCGACTCACCCTTAACCTCAAGGAGACCCAGTACTTC
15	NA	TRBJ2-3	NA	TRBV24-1	CATSASGTSTDTQYF	TGTGCCACCAGTGCTTCCGGGACTAGCACAGATACGCAGTATTTT
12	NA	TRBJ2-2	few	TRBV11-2	CASTGRTGELFF	TGTGCCAGTACAGGGCGAACCGGGGAGCTGTTTTTT
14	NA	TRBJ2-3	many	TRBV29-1	CSVVLQPSTDTQYF	TGCAGCGTTGTGCTACAGCCGTCCACAGATACGCAGTATTTT
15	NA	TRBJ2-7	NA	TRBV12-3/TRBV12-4	CASSPETGDSYEQYF	TGTGCCAGCAGCCCTGAGACAGGTGATTCCTACGAGCAGTACTTC
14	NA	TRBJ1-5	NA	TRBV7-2	CASGQQGSNQPQHF	TGTGCCAGCGGACAACAGGGCAGCAATCAGCCCCAGCATTTT
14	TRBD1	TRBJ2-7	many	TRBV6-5	CASSYPGTAYEQYF	TGTGCCAGCAGTTACCCCGGGACAGCCTACGAGCAGTACTTC
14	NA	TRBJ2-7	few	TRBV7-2	CASSLMQGLYEQYF	TGTGCCAGCAGCTTAATGCAGGGCCTCTACGAGCAGTACTTC
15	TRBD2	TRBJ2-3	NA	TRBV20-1	CSASGGTSGAYTQYF	TGCAGTGCTAGTGGCGGGACTAGCGGGGCTTATACGCAGTATTTT
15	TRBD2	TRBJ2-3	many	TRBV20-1	CSVASGLAGVDTQYF	TGCAGTGTTGCGTCGGGACTAGCGGGGGTAGATACGCAGTATTTT
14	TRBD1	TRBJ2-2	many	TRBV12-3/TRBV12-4	CASSFERGPGELFF	TGTGCCAGCAGTTTCGAAAGGGGGCCCGGGGAGCTGTTTTTT
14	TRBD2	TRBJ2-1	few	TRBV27	CASSWTSGGNEQFF	TGTGCCAGCAGTTGGACTAGCGGGGGCAATGAGCAGTTCTTC
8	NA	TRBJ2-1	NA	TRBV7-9	CGVNEQFF	TGTGGGGTCAATGAGCAGTTCTTC
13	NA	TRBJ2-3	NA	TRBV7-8	CASSLEEDNTQYF	TGTGCCAGCAGCTTAGAAGAAGATAATACGCAGTATTTT
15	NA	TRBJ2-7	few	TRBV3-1	CASSQGRISSYEQYF	TGTGCCAGCAGCCAAGGGAGGATAAGCTCCTACGAGCAGTACTTC
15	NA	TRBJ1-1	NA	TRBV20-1	CSATKGHPMNTEAFF	TGCAGTGCAACGAAGGGCCACCCCATGAACACTGAAGCTTTCTTT
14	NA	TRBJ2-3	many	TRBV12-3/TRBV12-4	CASRRDGSTDTQYF	TGTGCCAGCCGCAGGGACGGAAGCACAGATACGCAGTATTTT